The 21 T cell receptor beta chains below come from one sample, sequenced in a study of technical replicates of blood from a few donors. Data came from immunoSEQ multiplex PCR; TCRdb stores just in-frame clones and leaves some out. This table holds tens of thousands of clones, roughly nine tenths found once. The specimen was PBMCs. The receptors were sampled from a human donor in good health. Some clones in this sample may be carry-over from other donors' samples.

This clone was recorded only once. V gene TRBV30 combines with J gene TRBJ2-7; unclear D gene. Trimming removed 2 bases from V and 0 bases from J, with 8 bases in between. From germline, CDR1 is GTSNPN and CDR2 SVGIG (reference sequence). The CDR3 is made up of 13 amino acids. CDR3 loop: CAWSKPNSYEQYF. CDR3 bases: TGTGCCTGGAGTAAACCTAACTCCTACGAGCAGTACTTC.

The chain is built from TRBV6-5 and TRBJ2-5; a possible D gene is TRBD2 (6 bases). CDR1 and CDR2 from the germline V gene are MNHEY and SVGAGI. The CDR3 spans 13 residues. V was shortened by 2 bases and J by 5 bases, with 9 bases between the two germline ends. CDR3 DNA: TGTGCCAGCAGTTACAAGGGGAGGGAGACCCAGTACTTC. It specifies CASSYKGRETQYF.

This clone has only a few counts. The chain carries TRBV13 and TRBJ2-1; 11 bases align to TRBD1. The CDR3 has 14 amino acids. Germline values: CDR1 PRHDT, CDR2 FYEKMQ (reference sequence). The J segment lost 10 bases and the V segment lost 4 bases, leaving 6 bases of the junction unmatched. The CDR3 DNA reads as TGTGCCAGCAGCTGGGGACAGGGGGGGCGGGAGCAGTTCTTC. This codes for CASSWGQGGREQFF.

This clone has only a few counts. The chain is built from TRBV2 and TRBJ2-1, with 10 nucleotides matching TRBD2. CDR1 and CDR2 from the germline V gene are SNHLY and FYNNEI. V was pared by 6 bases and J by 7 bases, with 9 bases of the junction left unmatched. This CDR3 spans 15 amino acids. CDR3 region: CASSAGTSERNEQFF. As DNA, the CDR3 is TGTGCCAGCAGCGCCGGGACTAGCGAAAGAAATGAGCAGTTCTTC.

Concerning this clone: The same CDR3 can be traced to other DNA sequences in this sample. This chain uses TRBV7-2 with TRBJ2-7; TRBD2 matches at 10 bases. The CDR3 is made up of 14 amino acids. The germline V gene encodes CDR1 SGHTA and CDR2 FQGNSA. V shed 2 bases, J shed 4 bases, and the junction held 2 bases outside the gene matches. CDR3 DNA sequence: TGTGCCAGCAGCTTACTAGCGGGAGCTTACGAGCAGTACTTC. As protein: CASSLLAGAYEQYF.

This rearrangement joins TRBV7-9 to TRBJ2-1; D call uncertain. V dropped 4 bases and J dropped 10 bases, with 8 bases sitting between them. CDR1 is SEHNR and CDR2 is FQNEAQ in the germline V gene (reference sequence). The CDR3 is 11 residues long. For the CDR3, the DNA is TGTGCCAGCAGCTCCGAGCACGAGCAGTTCTTC. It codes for CASSSEHEQFF.

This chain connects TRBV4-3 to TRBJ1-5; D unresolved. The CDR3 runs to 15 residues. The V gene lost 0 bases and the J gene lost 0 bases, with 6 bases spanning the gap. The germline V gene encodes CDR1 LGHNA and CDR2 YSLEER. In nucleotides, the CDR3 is TGCGCCAGCAGCCAAGATAGAGCTAGCAATCAGCCCCAGCATTTT. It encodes CASSQDRASNQPQHF.

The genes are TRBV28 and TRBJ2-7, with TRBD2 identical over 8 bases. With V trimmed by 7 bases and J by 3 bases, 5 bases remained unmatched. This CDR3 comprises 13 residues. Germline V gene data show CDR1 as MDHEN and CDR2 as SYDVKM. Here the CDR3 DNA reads TGTGCCAGCATCCGCGGGGGGTACTACGAGCAGTACTTC. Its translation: CASIRGGYYEQYF.

DNA for the CDR3: TGCAGCGCGTCACAGGGGGTCGACTCACCCCTCCACTTT. It yields the protein CSASQGVDSPLHF. The rearrangement joins TRBV29-1 to TRBJ1-6, with TRBD1 matching 8 bases. With V trimmed by 7 bases and J by 10 bases, 9 bases remained unmatched. Germline V CDR1 and CDR2: SQVTM, ANQGSEA. The CDR3 has 13 residues. The complete variable domain, with remaining parts taken from reference TRBV29-1 and TRBJ1-6, reads SAVISQKPSRDICQRGTSLTIQCQVDSQVTMMFWYRQQPGQSLTLIATANQGSEATYESGFVIDKFPISRPNLTFSTLTVSNMSPEDSSIYLCSASQGVDSPLHFGNGTRLTVT.

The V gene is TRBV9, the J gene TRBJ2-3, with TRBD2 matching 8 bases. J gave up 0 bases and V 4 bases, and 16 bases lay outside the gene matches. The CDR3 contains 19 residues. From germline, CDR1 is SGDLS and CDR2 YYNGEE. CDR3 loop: CASSPAGLAGGGSTDTQYF. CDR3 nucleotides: TGTGCCAGCAGCCCAGCGGGGCTAGCGGGCGGGGGGAGCACAGATACGCAGTATTTT.

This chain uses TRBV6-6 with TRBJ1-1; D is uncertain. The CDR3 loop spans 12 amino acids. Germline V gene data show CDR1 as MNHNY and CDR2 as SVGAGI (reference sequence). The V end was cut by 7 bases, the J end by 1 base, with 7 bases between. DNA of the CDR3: TGTGCCAGCAAAGAGGGGAACACTGAAGCTTTCTTT. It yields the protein CASKEGNTEAFF.

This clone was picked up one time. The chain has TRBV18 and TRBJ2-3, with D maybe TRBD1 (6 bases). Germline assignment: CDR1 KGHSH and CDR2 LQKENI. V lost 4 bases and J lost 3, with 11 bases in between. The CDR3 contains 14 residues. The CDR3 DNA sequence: TGTGCCAGCTCACTCAGGACAGAAACAGATACGCAGTATTTT. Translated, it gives CASSLRTETDTQYF.

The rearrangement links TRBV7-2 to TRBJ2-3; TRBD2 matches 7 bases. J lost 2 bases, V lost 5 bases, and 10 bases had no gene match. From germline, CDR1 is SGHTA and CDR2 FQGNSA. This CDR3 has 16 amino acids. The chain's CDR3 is CASSPVGTTVTDTQYF. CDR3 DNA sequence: TGTGCCAGCAGCCCAGTGGGGACTACCGTCACAGATACGCAGTATTTT.

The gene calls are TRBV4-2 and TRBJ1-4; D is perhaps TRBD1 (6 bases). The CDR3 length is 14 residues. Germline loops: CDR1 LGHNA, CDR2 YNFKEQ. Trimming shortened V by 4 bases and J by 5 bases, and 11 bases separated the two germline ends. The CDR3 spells CASSRQADNEKLFF. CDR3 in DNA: TGTGCCAGCAGCCGACAGGCGGACAATGAAAAACTGTTTTTT.

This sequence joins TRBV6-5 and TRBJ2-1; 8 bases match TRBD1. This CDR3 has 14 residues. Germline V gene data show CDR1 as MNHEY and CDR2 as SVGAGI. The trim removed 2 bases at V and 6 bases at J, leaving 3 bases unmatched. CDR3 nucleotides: TGTGCCAGCAGTTACAGGCAGGGGGCCAATGAGCAGTTCTTC. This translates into CASSYRQGANEQFF.

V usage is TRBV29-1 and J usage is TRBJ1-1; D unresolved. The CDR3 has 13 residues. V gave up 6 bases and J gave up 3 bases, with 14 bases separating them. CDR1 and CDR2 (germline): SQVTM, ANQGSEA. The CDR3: CSVRTVGDTEAFF. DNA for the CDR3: TGCAGCGTGAGGACGGTCGGGGACACTGAAGCTTTCTTT. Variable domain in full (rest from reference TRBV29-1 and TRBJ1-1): SAVISQKPSRDICQRGTSLTIQCQVDSQVTMMFWYRQQPGQSLTLIATANQGSEATYESGFVIDKFPISRPNLTFSTLTVSNMSPEDSSIYLCSVRTVGDTEAFFGQGTRLTVV.

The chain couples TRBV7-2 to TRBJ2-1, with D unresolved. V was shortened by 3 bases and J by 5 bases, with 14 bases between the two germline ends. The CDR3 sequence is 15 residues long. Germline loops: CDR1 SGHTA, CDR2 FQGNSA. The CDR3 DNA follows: TGTGCCAGCAGCTTCGATGTCTCCGCGAACAATGAGCAGTTCTTC. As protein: CASSFDVSANNEQFF.

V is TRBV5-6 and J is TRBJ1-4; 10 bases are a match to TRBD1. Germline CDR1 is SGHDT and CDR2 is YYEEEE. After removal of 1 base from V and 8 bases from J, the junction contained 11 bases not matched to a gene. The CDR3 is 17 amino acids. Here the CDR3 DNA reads TGTGCCAGCAGCTTGTCCCGGGACAGGGGAGATCGGGAAAAACTGTTTTTT. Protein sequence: CASSLSRDRGDREKLFF.

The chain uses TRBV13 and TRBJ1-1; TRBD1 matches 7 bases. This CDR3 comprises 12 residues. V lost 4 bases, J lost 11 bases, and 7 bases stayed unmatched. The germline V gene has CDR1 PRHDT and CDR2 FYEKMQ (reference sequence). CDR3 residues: CASSSQGKGAFF. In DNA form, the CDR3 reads TGTGCCAGCAGCTCACAGGGGAAGGGTGCTTTCTTT. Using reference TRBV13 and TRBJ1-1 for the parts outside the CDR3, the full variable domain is AAGVIQSPRHLIKEKRETATLKCYPIPRHDTVYWYQQGPGQDPQFLISFYEKMQSDKGSIPDRFSAQQFSDYHSELNMSSLELGDSALYFCASSSQGKGAFFGQGTRLTVV.

The CDR3 region is CAWSVGSGPYNEQFF. DNA for the CDR3: TGTGCCTGGAGTGTGGGTAGCGGCCCCTACAATGAGCAGTTCTTC. The chain has TRBV30 and TRBJ2-1; tentatively, D is TRBD2 (6 bases). There are 15 residues in the CDR3. V lost 0 bases to trimming and J lost 2 bases, with 11 bases between them. CDR1 is GTSNPN, CDR2 SVGIG, per germline (reference sequence).

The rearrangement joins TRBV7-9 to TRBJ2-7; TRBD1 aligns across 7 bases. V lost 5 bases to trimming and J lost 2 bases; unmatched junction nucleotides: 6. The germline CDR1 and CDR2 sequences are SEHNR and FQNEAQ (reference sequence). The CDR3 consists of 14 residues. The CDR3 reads CASSTRDSPYEQYF. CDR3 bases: TGTGCCAGCAGCACCCGGGACAGCCCCTACGAGCAGTACTTC.